This note documents a single TCR beta chain sequence. The antigen remains unidentified. These data originate in a study of T-cell memory formation after mild COVID-19. General study results and limits: Researchers found some responding clones in pre-infection memory, a sign that cross-reactive memory joined. Among CD4+ contracting clones, most were CM and EM, and CD8+ ones EMRA. Clones contracting across day 15 to 85 had a balanced CD4/CD8 profile; later expanding clones leaned CD4+.

This CDR3 is 15 amino acids long. Between the trimmed V and J ends, which lost 3 bases and 2 bases, there was a span of 14 bases. Germline lookup yields CDR1 DFQATT and CDR2 SNEGSKA (reference sequence). 5'RACE, which relied on constant-segment primers, yielded TCR alpha and TCR beta cDNA libraries carrying sample barcodes and UMIs. TCRdb itself ran the 5' RACE reads through MiXCR, one entry per CDR3 protein. The sample yields roughly 130,000 distinct CDR3 sequences, around 15% seen once. The sequenced material came from PBMCs or a T cell subset sorted from them (not recorded which). The sequence came from a man aged 18 to 30 who had mild COVID-19 (a few samples of this study predate the infection). Cell type and time point are not known. The chain employs TRBV20-1 and TRBJ2-1, with D maybe TRBD2 (6 bases). Here the CDR3 reads CSASRAGRAYNEQFF. The CDR3 nucleotides read TGCAGTGCTAGTAGGGCGGGGCGGGCCTACAATGAGCAGTTCTTC.